A selection of T cell receptor beta chains follows, all from one sample in a study of neoadjuvant anti-PD-1 for oral cavity cancer. Clones were read by immunoSEQ multiplex PCR, and TCRdb kept only the in-frame ones, dropping some. The data contain some 29,000 clones, around four fifths of them singletons. The sample was PBMCs, taken after nivolumab (anti-PD-1) treatment. These receptors were obtained from a person between 40 and 85 years old with oral cavity squamous cell carcinoma. CDR3s include the opening cysteine and the closing phenylalanine or tryptophan. D genes are given only for firm matches. Clone size is not always given. Where it is, it says once, few, many or a class for expanded clones.

NA	TRBJ2-5	TRBV7-9	TRBD2	TGTGCCAGCAGCTTAAGACTAGCGGGGAAAGAGACCCAGTACTTC	CASSLRLAGKETQYF
NA	TRBJ2-3	TRBV5-1	NA	TGCGCCAGCAGCTTTTACACAGATACGCAGTATTTT	CASSFYTDTQYF
NA	TRBJ2-3	TRBV5-1	TRBD1	TGCGCCAGCAGCCCTGGACAGGCTAGGGGCACAGATACGCAGTATTTT	CASSPGQARGTDTQYF
NA	TRBJ1-2	TRBV6-6	TRBD1	TGTGCCAGCAGTTACTCACGTCCGACAGGGGGCTATGGCTACACCTTC	CASSYSRPTGGYGYTF
NA	TRBJ2-2	TRBV11-2	NA	TGTGCCAGCAGCTTAATTCCCACAGGGGAGCTGTTTTTT	CASSLIPTGELFF
NA	TRBJ1-3	TRBV5-6	NA	TGTGCCAGCAGCTACGGGGGCAGTGAAAACACCATATATTTT	CASSYGGSENTIYF
few	TRBJ2-1	TRBV6-1	NA	TGTGCCAGCAGTGAAGTTGTCAGCTACAATGAGCAGTTCTTC	CASSEVVSYNEQFF
NA	TRBJ1-2	TRBV28	NA	TGTGCCAGCAGTTTTCAGAACTATGGCTACACCTTC	CASSFQNYGYTF
NA	TRBJ2-5	TRBV7-2	NA	TGTGCCAGCAGCTTAGTGAGTGGACAGCAAGAGACCCAGTACTTC	CASSLVSGQQETQYF
NA	TRBJ1-2	TRBV10-3	NA	TGTGCCATCAGTGAGAGGACGGCTGGGGGTCACACCTTC	CAISERTAGGHTF
NA	TRBJ2-1	TRBV5-1	TRBD1	TGCGCCAGCAGCTTTTCGTTGGGACAGAGGGAGCAGTTCTTC	CASSFSLGQREQFF
NA	TRBJ2-1	TRBV5-6	NA	TGTGCCAGCAGCTTGGACCTGGGGACGAGCTCCTACAATGAGCAGTTCTTC	CASSLDLGTSSYNEQFF
NA	TRBJ2-5	TRBV28	NA	TGTGCCGCCTTGGCCGGTGGGGGATCCGCGGGGACCCAGTACTTC	CAALAGGGSAGTQYF
NA	TRBJ2-3	TRBV6-6	TRBD2	TGTGCCAGCAGTTCTAGCGGGGGTCGAACAGATACGCAGTATTTT	CASSSSGGRTDTQYF
NA	TRBJ1-4	TRBV7-2	NA	TGTGCCAGCACCACCTTTAATGAAAAACTGTTTTTT	CASTTFNEKLFF
NA	TRBJ2-7	TRBV11-3	TRBD2	TGTGCCAGCAGCTTGGACGGACTAGCGGGGCGGGAGCAGTACTTC	CASSLDGLAGREQYF